Below are 30 T cell receptor beta chains sequenced from a single sample in a study of control samples from healthy donors and cancer patients. Sequencing was performed with immunoSEQ multiplex PCR; in TCRdb, only in-frame clones are kept and a portion is missing. Among 100,000 to 150,000 clones listed, about 88% were seen once. Specimen: blood. The receptor source for this set is a man younger than 35 in good health.

The chain recombines TRBV14 with TRBJ2-1; 13 bases fit TRBD2. V was clipped by 4 bases and J by 4 bases; unmatched bases: 10. CDR3 length equals 18 residues. Germline CDR1 and CDR2: SGHDN and FVKESK. This CDR3 reads CASSRGLAGAGLYNEQFF. CDR3 DNA sequence: TGTGCCAGCAGCCGCGGACTAGCGGGAGCGGGGCTTTACAATGAGCAGTTCTTC.

The chain couples TRBV5-1 to TRBJ2-1; 10 nucleotides line up with TRBD1. This CDR3 contains 15 residues. CDR1 is SGHRS, CDR2 YFSETQ, per germline. Germline trimming cut 6 bases from V and 2 bases from J; bases unmatched to any gene: 5. CDR3 DNA sequence: TGCGCCAGCATCCCCGGGACAGGGGCCTACAATGAGCAGTTCTTC. Translation gives CASIPGTGAYNEQFF.

The V call is TRBV5-1, the J call TRBJ2-7; 15 bases agree with TRBD2. J was trimmed by 7 bases and V by 4 bases; bases with no gene match: 6. This CDR3 comprises 15 residues. Germline CDR1 SGHRS, CDR2 YFSETQ. CDR3 region: CASSQGTSGRSEQYF. CDR3 coding DNA: TGCGCCAGCAGCCAGGGGACTAGCGGGAGGAGTGAGCAGTACTTC.

The rearrangement joins TRBV5-1 to TRBJ2-1, with TRBD2 identical over 9 bases. Germline values: CDR1 SGHRS, CDR2 YFSETQ. CDR3 size: 15 residues. Trimming cost V 0 bases and J 3 bases; bases outside gene matches: 1. CDR3 in amino acids: CASSLATSGYNEQFF. The CDR3 DNA follows: TGCGCCAGCAGCTTGGCGACTAGCGGCTACAATGAGCAGTTCTTC.

V usage is TRBV5-1 and J usage is TRBJ2-1, with no clear D. Trimming took 0 bases from V and 5 from J, leaving 6 bases between them. Germline-derived CDR1 and CDR2 are SGHRS and YFSETQ. CDR3 length: 13 residues. CDR3 nucleotides: TGCGCCAGCAGCTTGGACAGCAACAATGAGCAGTTCTTC. Amino acid sequence: CASSLDSNNEQFF.

Concerning this clone: The sample contains more than one DNA sequence encoding this CDR3. The chain employs TRBV14 and TRBJ2-7; D perhaps matches TRBD1 (5 bases). Germline V lookup: CDR1 SGHDN, CDR2 FVKESK. Trimming took off 3 bases at V and 6 bases at J, with 9 bases between the two ends. This CDR3 region has 12 residues. The CDR3 DNA follows: TGTGCCAGCAGCCAGGCTCAGGGCGAGCAGTACTTC. It specifies CASSQAQGEQYF.

J is TRBJ1-5 and V is TRBV6-5, with TRBD1 identical over 7 bases. The germline gives CDR1 MNHEY, CDR2 SVGAGI. V dropped 6 bases and J dropped 16; count of bases not matched to a gene: 12. The CDR3 loop spans 12 amino acids. CDR3 region: CASSEDRDRGHF. The CDR3, as DNA: TGTGCCAGCAGCGAGGACCGGGACAGAGGACATTTT.

This clone was picked up one time. This chain uses TRBV10-3 with TRBJ1-5; D possibly corresponds to TRBD1 (6 bases). V was clipped by 4 bases and J by 9 bases, with 13 bases between them. Germline loops: CDR1 ENHRY, CDR2 SYGVKD. The CDR3 loop spans 13 amino acids. Written as DNA, the CDR3 is TGTGCCATCAGTGGAGAGGGGGGATGGCCCCAGCATTTT. Translated, it gives CAISGEGGWPQHF.

The chain uses TRBV5-1 and TRBJ2-5, with D perhaps matching TRBD2 (5 bases). Germline V gives CDR1 SGHRS, CDR2 YFSETQ. The CDR3 totals 15 residues. Trimming stripped 0 bases from V and 0 bases from J, with 9 bases between. In DNA, the CDR3 is TGCGCCAGCAGCTTGGACCTAGCAGACCAAGAGACCCAGTACTTC. Amino acid sequence: CASSLDLADQETQYF.

This chain uses TRBV6-6 with TRBJ1-1; 9 nucleotides match TRBD1. Looked up from germline, CDR1 is MNHNY and CDR2 is SVGAGI (reference sequence). The V and J ends lost 6 bases and 7 bases, in that order; junction bases with no gene match: 9. This CDR3 spans 14 amino acids. The CDR3 DNA reads as TGTGCCAGCAGCCAGGGACAGGGCCGAAATGAAGCTTTCTTT. Amino acids: CASSQGQGRNEAFF.

CDR3 sequence reads: CASSLEGPLQGTDTQYF. DNA for the CDR3: TGTGCCAGCAGCCTTGAGGGGCCTCTACAGGGGACAGATACGCAGTATTTT. This chain connects TRBV9 to TRBJ2-3; 7 nucleotides match TRBD1. Germline loops: CDR1 SGDLS, CDR2 YYNGEE. The CDR3 has 17 residues. V shed 4 bases, J shed 3 bases, and the junction held 14 bases outside the gene matches.

V is TRBV27 and J is TRBJ1-1; D not resolved. The V gene lost 4 bases and the J gene lost 6 bases, with 21 bases spanning the gap. The CDR3 runs 16 residues. CDR1 is MNHEY, CDR2 SMNVEV, per germline (reference sequence). CDR3 loop: CASSWASEGRTAEAFF. The CDR3 region has the DNA TGTGCCAGCAGTTGGGCTTCCGAAGGAAGAACCGCTGAAGCTTTCTTT.

The V call is TRBV30, the J call TRBJ1-2; perhaps TRBD1 as D (5 bases). This CDR3 has 13 residues. Germline V gene data show CDR1 as GTSNPN and CDR2 as SVGIG (reference sequence). With 3 bases removed from V and 6 bases from J, the gap between germline ends came to 14 bases. CDR3 in DNA: TGTGCCTGGAGGAGAGGGGTGGGAGATGGCTACACCTTC. Protein: CAWRRGVGDGYTF.

This clone has only a few counts. V is TRBV19 and J is TRBJ1-1; no clear D. CDR3 length: 13 residues. V was clipped by 4 bases and J by 4 bases, with 10 bases between them. CDR1 is LNHDA, CDR2 SQIVND, per germline (reference sequence). CDR3 region: CASSNTLVTEAFF. CDR3 DNA: TGTGCCAGTAGTAATACCTTAGTCACTGAAGCTTTCTTT.

This clone was detected a few times. The CDR3 sequence: CASSLGAGDSPLHF. In nucleotides, the CDR3 is TGCGCCAGTTCTCTAGGAGCTGGGGATTCACCCCTCCACTTT. The genes are TRBV5-1 and TRBJ1-6; no clear D gene. Between the trimmed V and J ends, which lost 8 bases and 8 bases, there was a span of 17 bases. The CDR3 has 14 amino acids. In germline, CDR1 is SGHRS, CDR2 YFSETQ.

This clone was recorded a few times. V usage is TRBV5-1 and J usage is TRBJ1-1, with 7 bases identical to TRBD1. The length of the CDR3 is 14 residues. Germline CDR1 reads SGHRS; CDR2 reads YFSETQ. After removal of 4 bases from V and 0 bases from J, the junction contained 3 bases not matched to a gene. For the CDR3, the DNA is TGCGCCAGCAGCGCGGGACAGCTGAACACTGAAGCTTTCTTT. It codes for CASSAGQLNTEAFF.

The V and J genes are TRBV18 and TRBJ1-2; 7 positions match TRBD1. Trimming removed 6 bases from V and 8 bases from J; junction bases left unmatched: 12. There are 14 residues in the CDR3. Germline V gene lookup returns CDR1 KGHSH and CDR2 LQKENI. CDR3 DNA sequence: TGTGCCAGCTCCCTAGAAGAGGGGGCTAGGGGCTACACCTTC. Its protein is CASSLEEGARGYTF.

This chain links TRBV24-1 with TRBJ2-2; possibly TRBD1 or TRBD2 for D (5 bases each). The CDR3 runs to 17 residues. Trimming left V 3 bases short and J 6 bases short, with 19 bases between. Germline loops: CDR1 KGHDR, CDR2 SFDVKD. As DNA, the CDR3 is TGTGCCACCAGTGATGACCCTAGTAGGGGACGAGCCGGGGAGCTGTTTTTT. Its protein is CATSDDPSRGRAGELFF.

The gene calls are TRBV11-2 and TRBJ2-1, with TRBD1 identical over 7 bases. The CDR3 totals 15 residues. Germline V gene lookup returns CDR1 SGHAT and CDR2 FQNNGV. V lost 5 bases and J lost 3; bases outside the gene matches: 7. The CDR3 DNA follows: TGTGCCAGCAGCCGAAGACAGGGACACTACAATGAGCAGTTCTTC. Its protein product is CASSRRQGHYNEQFF.

The V call is TRBV18, the J call TRBJ2-7; D is undetermined. Looked up from germline, CDR1 is KGHSH and CDR2 is LQKENI. The length of the CDR3 is 17 residues. Trimming took 3 bases from V and 0 from J, leaving 18 bases between them. In nucleotides, the CDR3 is TGTGCCAGCTCACCTCATCGGCTAGGCACCGCCTCCTACGAGCAGTACTTC. It specifies CASSPHRLGTASYEQYF.

This chain links TRBV30 with TRBJ1-6; 9 bases agree with TRBD1. Per the germline V gene, CDR1 is GTSNPN and CDR2 is SVGIG (reference sequence). The CDR3 consists of 15 residues. The junction had 7 bases not matched to a gene; V was cut back by 1 base and J by 9 bases. The CDR3: CAWSAATGGSSPLHF. The CDR3 bases are TGTGCCTGGAGTGCCGCGACAGGGGGTTCTTCACCCCTCCACTTT.

This chain connects TRBV2 to TRBJ1-2; D remains ambiguous. Germline values: CDR1 SNHLY, CDR2 FYNNEI. Trimming took off 5 bases at V and 0 bases at J, with 7 bases between the two ends. CDR3 length equals 13 residues. The CDR3 sequence: CASSSGPNYGYTF. The CDR3, as DNA: TGTGCCAGCAGTTCAGGCCCTAACTATGGCTACACCTTC.

This clone was observed many times. The chain joins TRBV7-9 to TRBJ1-2, with D tentatively TRBD1 (5 bases). With 2 bases removed from V and 3 bases from J, the gap between germline ends came to 13 bases. CDR3 length: 15 residues. CDR1 and CDR2 (germline): SEHNR, FQNEAQ (reference sequence). The CDR3 is CASSLYTAGYYGYTF. The CDR3 nucleotides are TGTGCCAGCAGCTTATATACCGCAGGGTACTATGGCTACACCTTC.

This clone has a handful of counts. The rearrangement joins TRBV5-1 to TRBJ1-2; unclear D gene. The CDR3 has 12 residues. Trimming shortened V by 4 bases and J by 14 bases, and 18 bases separated the two germline ends. CDR1 and CDR2 (germline): SGHRS, YFSETQ. The CDR3 DNA follows: TGCGCCAGCAGCGAGGACCCGCCTGCTGGAACCTTC. It codes for CASSEDPPAGTF.

This chain connects TRBV19 to TRBJ2-3; 8 bases map to TRBD1. V shed 6 bases, J shed 7 bases, and the junction held 6 bases outside the gene matches. CDR1 and CDR2 from the germline V gene are LNHDA and SQIVND (reference sequence). The CDR3 runs 13 residues. The CDR3 loop reads CASRGTGVNTQYF. The CDR3 coding sequence is TGTGCCAGTAGGGGGACAGGCGTGAATACGCAGTATTTT.

The genes are TRBV3-1 (or the pseudogene TRBV3-2) and TRBJ2-3; TRBD2 aligns across 11 bases. V lost 0 bases and J lost 4; bases outside the gene matches: 3. The CDR3 is made up of 16 amino acids. Germline V gene sequence: CDR1 LGHDT, CDR2 YNNKEL (reference sequence). In DNA form, the CDR3 reads TGTGCCAGCAGCCAAGAGCTAGCGGGAGGTGCAGATACGCAGTATTTT. This translates into CASSQELAGGADTQYF.

This chain uses TRBV13 with TRBJ2-1; 9 bases map to TRBD1. The length of the CDR3 is 15 residues. Germline values: CDR1 PRHDT, CDR2 FYEKMQ (reference sequence). With 4 bases clipped from V and 7 bases from J, the junction kept 8 bases outside the gene matches. The CDR3 DNA is TGTGCCAGCAGCTACCGGGACAGGGTGGATAATGAGCAGTTCTTC. Translation gives CASSYRDRVDNEQFF.

This clone was recorded a few times. The chain is built from TRBV27 and TRBJ1-5; no clear D. The CDR3 is made up of 14 amino acids. From germline, CDR1 is MNHEY and CDR2 SMNVEV (reference sequence). V was clipped by 4 bases and J by 0 bases, with 7 bases between them. Here the CDR3 DNA reads TGTGCCAGCAGTTCAAAATATAGCAATCAGCCCCAGCATTTT. Its protein is CASSSKYSNQPQHF.

In its sample, this clone was seen once. The chain carries TRBV30 and TRBJ1-1; the D gene is possibly TRBD1 (5 bases). Between the trimmed V and J ends, which lost 0 bases and 1 base, there was a span of 15 bases. CDR1 and CDR2 from the germline V gene are GTSNPN and SVGIG (reference sequence). The CDR3 consists of 16 residues. The CDR3 sequence: CAWSVQSGRPNTEAFF. DNA for the CDR3: TGTGCCTGGAGTGTACAGTCGGGACGACCGAACACTGAAGCTTTCTTT. Variable domain in full (rest from reference TRBV30 and TRBJ1-1): SQTIHQWPATLVQPVGSPLSLECTVEGTSNPNLYWYRQAAGRGLQLLFYSVGIGQISSEVPQNLSASRPQDRQFILSSKKLLLSDSGFYLCAWSVQSGRPNTEAFFGQGTRLTVV.

The chain is built from TRBV9 and TRBJ2-7; D is unresolved. This CDR3 has 13 residues. Germline lookup yields CDR1 SGDLS and CDR2 YYNGEE. Trimming left V 4 bases short and J 0 bases short, with 8 bases between. The CDR3 is CASSPQSSYEQYF. The CDR3 coding sequence is TGTGCCAGCAGCCCCCAGAGCTCCTACGAGCAGTACTTC.